Shown below are 29 T cell receptor beta chains from a single sample sequenced in a study of OX40 agonist ivuxolimab in advanced cancers. TCRdb's copy holds only in-frame clones and misses some; the assay was immunoSEQ multiplex PCR. The repertoire has 80,000 or so clones, about 92% of them found once; the top ten carry roughly 13%. Sequences were derived from CD4+ or CD8+ T cells sorted from blood, sampled in a trial of the OX40 agonist ivuxolimab. These receptors were collected from an adult with an advanced solid tumor such as melanoma, head and neck, liver or kidney cancer.

The J gene is TRBJ1-3, the V gene TRBV4-1; D perhaps matches TRBD1 (5 bases). With 3 bases removed from V and 3 bases from J, the gap between germline ends came to 12 bases. Germline V gene lookup returns CDR1 MGHRA and CDR2 YSYEKL. This CDR3 region has 15 residues. The CDR3 nucleotides read TGCGCCAGCAGCCAGGGGGACGGGCTTGGAAACACCATATATTTT. Encoded protein: CASSQGDGLGNTIYF.

The chain has TRBV29-1 and TRBJ1-1; D perhaps matches TRBD1 (5 bases). This CDR3 is built from 16 residues. Germline V gene lookup returns CDR1 SQVTM and CDR2 ANQGSEA. V dropped 4 bases and J dropped 1 base, with 19 bases sitting between them. The CDR3 here is CSVGDNGGGWNTEAFF. The CDR3 DNA reads TGCAGCGTTGGAGATAATGGGGGGGGATGGAACACTGAAGCTTTCTTT.

V and J are TRBV13 and TRBJ1-5, with 7 bases identical to TRBD1. CDR1 and CDR2 (germline): PRHDT, FYEKMQ (reference sequence). The CDR3 totals 14 residues. V lost 3 bases to trimming and J lost 2 bases; unmatched junction nucleotides: 1. CDR3 in amino acids: CASSLQGGNQPQHF. CDR3 sequence (DNA): TGTGCCAGCAGCTTGCAGGGGGGCAATCAGCCCCAGCATTTT.

This chain's CDR3 is CASSLEGTGSEAFF. The DNA of the CDR3 is TGTGCCAGCAGCTTGGAAGGGACAGGTTCTGAAGCTTTCTTT. The chain carries TRBV5-4 and TRBJ1-1; 8 nucleotides agree with TRBD1. Germline V gives CDR1 SGHNT, CDR2 YYREEE (reference sequence). The CDR3 is 14 amino acids. V lost 0 bases to trimming and J lost 6 bases; unmatched junction nucleotides: 4.

This clone was counted between two and nine times. The chain carries TRBV7-6 and TRBJ1-1; a weak D match, TRBD1 (6 bases). CDR3 size: 16 residues. V dropped 2 bases and J dropped 0 bases, with 13 bases sitting between them. From germline, CDR1 is SGHVS and CDR2 FNYEAQ. CDR3 DNA: TGTGCCAGCAGCTTAAAAGGGGGGGGACTGAACACTGAAGCTTTCTTT. Amino acid sequence: CASSLKGGGLNTEAFF. The full variable domain, completed using reference TRBV7-6 and TRBJ1-1, is GAGVSQSPRYKVTKRGQDVALRCDPISGHVSLYWYRQALGQGPEFLTYFNYEAQQDKSGLPNDRFSAERPEGSISTLTIQRTEQRDSAMYRCASSLKGGGLNTEAFFGQGTRLTVV.

The chain uses TRBV6-1 and TRBJ1-5, with D perhaps TRBD1 (5 bases). The CDR3 is 13 amino acids. The germline gives CDR1 MNHNS, CDR2 SASEGT. The V and J ends lost 7 bases and 2 bases respectively, with 9 bases between them. Here the CDR3 reads CASNGGGNQPQHF. Here the CDR3 DNA reads TGTGCCAGCAACGGGGGTGGCAATCAGCCCCAGCATTTT.

The chain recombines TRBV7-9 with TRBJ1-2, with TRBD1 matching over 9 bases. Germline trimming cut 10 bases from V and 4 bases from J; bases unmatched to any gene: 13. The CDR3 spans 15 residues. Germline V CDR1 and CDR2: SEHNR, FQNEAQ (reference sequence). The CDR3 is CATSSGQGSFYGYTF. For the CDR3, the DNA is TGTGCCACCTCCTCGGGACAGGGAAGTTTCTATGGCTACACCTTC.

The V gene is TRBV6-5, the J gene TRBJ1-1, with D tentatively TRBD1 (6 bases). Germline V gives CDR1 MNHEY, CDR2 SVGAGI. This CDR3 spans 15 amino acids. The V end was cut by 2 bases, the J end by 1 base, with 11 bases between. The CDR3 region is CASSYHGTQNTEAFF. The DNA of the CDR3 is TGTGCCAGCAGTTACCACGGGACACAGAACACTGAAGCTTTCTTT.

This clone showed up just a few times. This sequence joins TRBV19 and TRBJ2-7; either TRBD1 or TRBD2 may fit D (5 bases each). Trimming cost V 1 base and J 2 bases, with 9 bases left between them. The germline gives CDR1 LNHDA, CDR2 SQIVND (reference sequence). The CDR3 is made up of 14 amino acids. CDR3 residues: CASSIVRGPYEQYF. The CDR3 nucleotides read TGTGCCAGTAGTATAGTTAGGGGACCCTACGAGCAGTACTTC.

The chain uses TRBV27 and TRBJ2-1, with TRBD2 identical over 7 bases. V dropped 3 bases and J dropped 4; count of bases not matched to a gene: 9. CDR1 and CDR2 from the germline V gene are MNHEY and SMNVEV (reference sequence). This CDR3 is built from 16 residues. CDR3: CASSFGFGGGYNEQFF. Written as DNA, the CDR3 is TGTGCCAGCAGTTTTGGTTTTGGGGGGGGTTACAATGAGCAGTTCTTC.

The chain employs TRBV6-1 and TRBJ2-7; 9 positions agree with TRBD2. With 1 base clipped from V and 4 bases from J, the junction kept 17 bases outside the gene matches. Germline CDR1 is MNHNS and CDR2 is SASEGT. This CDR3 comprises 19 residues. The CDR3 region has the DNA TGTGCCAGCAGTGAAGTAGGAGCGACTAGCGGACGAATTAAATACGAGCAGTACTTC. Its protein product is CASSEVGATSGRIKYEQYF.

In this sample, this clone turned up once. The rearrangement uses TRBV27 and TRBJ1-4; 7 bases map to TRBD1. Germline CDR1 and CDR2: MNHEY and SMNVEV (reference sequence). The CDR3 is 14 residues long. The V gene end was trimmed by 4 bases and the J gene end by 6 bases; junction bases not matched to a gene: 5. The CDR3 DNA reads TGTGCCAGCAGTTGGATGCAGGGGGATGAAAAACTGTTTTTT. This sequence encodes CASSWMQGDEKLFF.

The chain combines TRBV14 with TRBJ2-3; 7 positions match TRBD2. The V gene end was trimmed by 4 bases and the J gene end by 2 bases; junction bases not matched to a gene: 6. Germline V CDR1 and CDR2: SGHDN, FVKESK. The CDR3 covers 15 residues. CDR3 amino acids: CASSLGDYLTDTQYF. CDR3 coding DNA: TGTGCCAGCAGCCTAGGGGACTACCTCACAGATACGCAGTATTTT.

V gene TRBV27 combines with J gene TRBJ2-1; 13 bases are shared with TRBD2. CDR1 is MNHEY and CDR2 is SMNVEV in the germline V gene (reference sequence). The CDR3 length is 15 residues. Trimming cost V 6 bases and J 5 bases; bases outside gene matches: 4. The DNA for the CDR3 is TGTGCCAGCAGGGCCGGGACTAGCGGGAACAATGAGCAGTTCTTC. This sequence encodes CASRAGTSGNNEQFF.

CDR3 amino acids: CASSLGGQGQYSNQPQHF. In DNA, the CDR3 is TGTGCCAGCAGCTTAGGGGGACAGGGCCAATATAGCAATCAGCCCCAGCATTTT. This chain connects TRBV7-6 to TRBJ1-5; 9 bases are a match to TRBD1. The CDR3 contains 18 residues. The J segment lost 0 bases and the V segment lost 1 base, leaving 7 bases of the junction unmatched. Germline V gives CDR1 SGHVS, CDR2 FNYEAQ.

V is TRBV7-9 and J is TRBJ2-5; weak D call: TRBD2 (8 bases). This CDR3 has 15 residues. V gave up 5 bases and J gave up 6 bases, with 19 bases separating them. Germline CDR1 and CDR2: SEHNR and FQNEAQ (reference sequence). The CDR3 DNA is TGTGCCAGCAGCCCCCCGGGAGGGGGCGGAAAGACCCAGTACTTC. Translated: CASSPPGGGGKTQYF.

In this sample, this clone turned up a few times. The chain joins TRBV7-9 to TRBJ2-5, with D perhaps matching TRBD1 (6 bases). In germline, CDR1 is SEHNR, CDR2 FQNEAQ (reference sequence). With 6 bases removed from V and 1 base from J, the gap between germline ends came to 15 bases. The CDR3 has 15 residues. This CDR3 is CASRRQAGPQETQYF. CDR3 coding DNA: TGTGCCAGCAGACGACAGGCGGGCCCCCAAGAGACCCAGTACTTC. The full variable domain, with the rest looked up from reference TRBV7-9 and TRBJ2-5, is DTGVSQNPRHKITKRGQNVTFRCDPISEHNRLYWYRQTLGQGPEFLTYFQNEAQLEKSRLLSDRFSAERPKGSFSTLEIQRTEQGDSAMYLCASRRQAGPQETQYFGPGTRLLVL.

The chain joins TRBV9 to TRBJ1-1; tentatively, D is TRBD1 (5 bases). The V end was cut by 4 bases, the J end by 0 bases, with 16 bases between. This CDR3 has 16 residues. Germline values: CDR1 SGDLS, CDR2 YYNGEE. The CDR3 is CASSPRPGGMNTEAFF. In DNA form, the CDR3 reads TGTGCCAGCAGCCCGCGCCCTGGGGGAATGAACACTGAAGCTTTCTTT.

This chain uses TRBV5-6 with TRBJ2-5; 7 nucleotides match TRBD1. The V gene end was trimmed by 4 bases and the J gene end by 2 bases; junction bases not matched to a gene: 8. The V gene's germline CDR1 is SGHDT and CDR2 YYEEEE. The CDR3 length is 15 residues. The CDR3 sequence: CASSIWTGRQETQYF. In nucleotides, the CDR3 is TGTGCCAGCAGCATCTGGACAGGCAGACAAGAGACCCAGTACTTC.

This rearrangement joins TRBV7-3 to TRBJ2-7, with a weak D call TRBD2 (6 bases). The V and J ends lost 3 bases and 7 bases respectively, with 16 bases between them. This CDR3 is built from 14 residues. Germline V gene lookup returns CDR1 SGHTA and CDR2 FQGTGA. The CDR3 loop reads CASSFGTGMDEQYF. In DNA, the CDR3 is TGTGCCAGCAGCTTCGGGACTGGCATGGATGAGCAGTACTTC.

This chain joins TRBV18 and TRBJ2-6; the D gene could be TRBD1 or TRBD2 (5 bases each). This CDR3 is 14 amino acids long. The V end was cut by 2 bases, the J end by 4 bases, with 6 bases between. Germline V gene data show CDR1 as KGHSH and CDR2 as LQKENI. CDR3 sequence: CASSPGTGANVLTF. The CDR3 region has the DNA TGTGCCAGCTCACCAGGGACCGGGGCCAACGTCCTGACTTTC.

The V call is TRBV19, the J call TRBJ2-7; possibly TRBD1 for D (5 bases). From germline, CDR1 is LNHDA and CDR2 SQIVND (reference sequence). The CDR3 has 15 residues. The germline V and J ends were trimmed by 6 bases and 0 bases, with 15 bases remaining between them. The CDR3 region is CASRPSAGPSYEQYF. The CDR3 DNA is TGTGCCAGTAGGCCATCGGCAGGGCCCTCCTACGAGCAGTACTTC.

The chain couples TRBV29-1 to TRBJ2-2; D gene unclear. This CDR3 has 12 amino acids. Trimming took off 4 bases at V and 6 bases at J, with 9 bases between the two ends. CDR1 and CDR2 (germline): SQVTM, ANQGSEA. CDR3 DNA: TGCAGCGTTGTTCAAAAGTCCGGGGAGCTGTTTTTT. It codes for CSVVQKSGELFF.

Written as DNA, the CDR3 is TGTGCCAGCAGCTCCCCCCCTAGCGGATGGTACGAGCAGTACTTC. It specifies CASSSPPSGWYEQYF. V usage is TRBV11-2 and J usage is TRBJ2-7; the match to TRBD2 covers 7 bases. V dropped 4 bases and J dropped 4; count of bases not matched to a gene: 10. The CDR3 runs to 15 residues. The germline V gene encodes CDR1 SGHAT and CDR2 FQNNGV.

The chain recombines TRBV7-2 with TRBJ2-1; D ambiguous. Trimming shortened V by 1 base and J by 6 bases, and 13 bases separated the two germline ends. Germline V gene data show CDR1 as SGHTA and CDR2 as FQGNSA. This CDR3 spans 15 amino acids. CDR3 coding DNA: TGTGCCAGCAGCTTAGATTGGACCGGCGGCAATGAGCAGTTCTTC. It yields the protein CASSLDWTGGNEQFF.

This chain links TRBV7-9 with TRBJ1-2; D is perhaps TRBD1 (5 bases). The CDR3 length is 14 residues. V shed 6 bases and J shed 8 bases, with 19 bases lying between them. Per germline, CDR1 SEHNR and CDR2 FQNEAQ (reference sequence). CDR3 in amino acids: CASSPGPQTRGYTF. The CDR3 DNA reads TGTGCCAGCAGTCCGGGACCGCAAACGCGGGGCTACACCTTC. Full variable domain (rest looked up from reference TRBV7-9 and TRBJ1-2): DTGVSQNPRHKITKRGQNVTFRCDPISEHNRLYWYRQTLGQGPEFLTYFQNEAQLEKSRLLSDRFSAERPKGSFSTLEIQRTEQGDSAMYLCASSPGPQTRGYTFGSGTRLTVV.

This clone appeared once. V and J are TRBV27 and TRBJ2-3, with 7 positions matching TRBD1. This CDR3 contains 15 residues. Per the germline V gene, CDR1 is MNHEY and CDR2 is SMNVEV (reference sequence). Germline trimming cut 5 bases from V and 4 bases from J; bases unmatched to any gene: 9. This chain's CDR3 is CASSPPRQGPDTQYF. The DNA for the CDR3 is TGTGCCAGCAGTCCCCCCCGACAGGGTCCAGATACGCAGTATTTT.

The CDR3 here is CAISESSGLAGGPGELFF. The CDR3, as DNA: TGTGCCATCAGTGAGTCTTCGGGACTAGCGGGGGGCCCCGGGGAGCTGTTTTTT. The V gene is TRBV10-3, the J gene TRBJ2-2; 15 bases are a match to TRBD2. The CDR3 is 18 amino acids. The V segment lost 0 bases and the J segment 6 bases; nucleotides outside the gene matches: 5. Germline V gives CDR1 ENHRY, CDR2 SYGVKD.

V and J are TRBV6-1 and TRBJ1-5; no reliable D call. V gave up 0 bases and J gave up 7 bases, with 16 bases separating them. Germline values: CDR1 MNHNS, CDR2 SASEGT. The CDR3 has 16 amino acids. The CDR3 bases are TGTGCCAGCAGTGAAGCCGGGTACTTGCGCGAACAGCCCCAGCATTTT. The encoded protein is CASSEAGYLREQPQHF.